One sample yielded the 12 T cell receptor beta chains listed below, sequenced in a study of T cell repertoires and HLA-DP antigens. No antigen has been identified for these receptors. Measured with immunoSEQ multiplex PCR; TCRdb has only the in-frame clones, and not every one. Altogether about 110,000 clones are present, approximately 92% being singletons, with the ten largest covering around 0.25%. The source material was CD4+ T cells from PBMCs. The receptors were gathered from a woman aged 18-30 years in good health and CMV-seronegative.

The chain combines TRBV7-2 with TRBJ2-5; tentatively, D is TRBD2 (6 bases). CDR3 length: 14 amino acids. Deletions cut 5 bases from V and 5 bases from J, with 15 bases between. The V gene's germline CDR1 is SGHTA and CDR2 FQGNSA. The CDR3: CASSHGGYGETQYF. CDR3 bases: TGTGCCAGCAGCCACGGAGGGTATGGGGAGACCCAGTACTTC.

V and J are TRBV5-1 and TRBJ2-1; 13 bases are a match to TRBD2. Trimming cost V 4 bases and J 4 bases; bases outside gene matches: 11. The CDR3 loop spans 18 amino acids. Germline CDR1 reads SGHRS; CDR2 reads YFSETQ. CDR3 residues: CASSPTRLAGGKYNEQFF. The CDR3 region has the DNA TGCGCCAGCAGCCCAACAAGACTAGCGGGGGGCAAATACAATGAGCAGTTCTTC.

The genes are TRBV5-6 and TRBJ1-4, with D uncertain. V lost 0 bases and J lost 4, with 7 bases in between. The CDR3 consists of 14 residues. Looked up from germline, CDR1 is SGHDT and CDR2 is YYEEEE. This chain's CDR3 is CASSLGRSNEKLFF. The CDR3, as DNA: TGTGCCAGCAGCTTGGGCAGGAGTAATGAAAAACTGTTTTTT.

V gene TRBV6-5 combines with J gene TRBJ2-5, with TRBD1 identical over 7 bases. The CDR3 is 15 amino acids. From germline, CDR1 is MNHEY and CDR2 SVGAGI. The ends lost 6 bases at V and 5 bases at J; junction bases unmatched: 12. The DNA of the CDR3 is TGTGCCAGCAGCCAGGACAGGCGACACGGGGAGACCCAGTACTTC. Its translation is CASSQDRRHGETQYF.

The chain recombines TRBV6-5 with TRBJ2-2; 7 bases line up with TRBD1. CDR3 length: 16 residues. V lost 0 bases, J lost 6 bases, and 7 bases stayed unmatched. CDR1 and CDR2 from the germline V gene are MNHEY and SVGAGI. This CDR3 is CASSYSGDRAAGELFF. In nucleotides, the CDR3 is TGTGCCAGCAGTTACTCGGGAGACAGGGCGGCCGGGGAGCTGTTTTTT.

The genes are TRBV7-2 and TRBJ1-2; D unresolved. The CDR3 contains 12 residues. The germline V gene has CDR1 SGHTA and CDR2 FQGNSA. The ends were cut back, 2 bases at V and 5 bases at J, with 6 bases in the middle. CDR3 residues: CASSLYGYGYTF. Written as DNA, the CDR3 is TGTGCCAGCAGCTTATACGGGTATGGCTACACCTTC.

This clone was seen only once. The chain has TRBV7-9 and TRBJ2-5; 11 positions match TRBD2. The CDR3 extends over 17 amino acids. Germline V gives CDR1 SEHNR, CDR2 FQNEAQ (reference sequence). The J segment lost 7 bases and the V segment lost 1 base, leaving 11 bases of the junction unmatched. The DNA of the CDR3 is TGTGCCAGCAGCTTAGGACTAGCGGGGTCGAGATCATCGACCCAGTACTTC. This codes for CASSLGLAGSRSSTQYF.

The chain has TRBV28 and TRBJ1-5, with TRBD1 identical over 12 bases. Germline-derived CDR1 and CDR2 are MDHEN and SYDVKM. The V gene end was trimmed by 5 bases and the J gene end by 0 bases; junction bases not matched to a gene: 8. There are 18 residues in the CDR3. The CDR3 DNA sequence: TGTGCCAGCAGTACCCTGGGACAGGGGGCTTCTAGCAATCAGCCCCAGCATTTT. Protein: CASSTLGQGASSNQPQHF. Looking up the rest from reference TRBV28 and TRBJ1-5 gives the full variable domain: DVKVTQSSRYLVKRTGEKVFLECVQDMDHENMFWYRQDPGLGLRLIYFSYDVKMKEKGDIPEGYSVSREKKERFSLILESASTNQTSMYLCASSTLGQGASSNQPQHFGDGTRLSIL.

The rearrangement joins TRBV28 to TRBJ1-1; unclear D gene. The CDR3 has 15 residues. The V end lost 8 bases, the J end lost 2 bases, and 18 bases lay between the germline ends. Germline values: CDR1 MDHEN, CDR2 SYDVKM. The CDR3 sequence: CASRDSLGRNTEAFF. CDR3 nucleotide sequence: TGTGCCAGCCGCGATAGTTTAGGGAGAAACACTGAAGCTTTCTTT.

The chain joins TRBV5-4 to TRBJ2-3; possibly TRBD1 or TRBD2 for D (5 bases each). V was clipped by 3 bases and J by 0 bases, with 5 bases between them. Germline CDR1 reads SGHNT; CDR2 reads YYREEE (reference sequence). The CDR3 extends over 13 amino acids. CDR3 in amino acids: CASSWDSTDTQYF. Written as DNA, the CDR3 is TGTGCCAGCAGCTGGGACAGCACAGATACGCAGTATTTT.

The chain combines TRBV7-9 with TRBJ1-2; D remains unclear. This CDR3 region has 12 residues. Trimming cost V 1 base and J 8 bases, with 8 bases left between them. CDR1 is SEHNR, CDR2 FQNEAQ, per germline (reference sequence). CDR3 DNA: TGTGCCAGCAGCTTAGATCTTCGGGGCTACACCTTC. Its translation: CASSLDLRGYTF.

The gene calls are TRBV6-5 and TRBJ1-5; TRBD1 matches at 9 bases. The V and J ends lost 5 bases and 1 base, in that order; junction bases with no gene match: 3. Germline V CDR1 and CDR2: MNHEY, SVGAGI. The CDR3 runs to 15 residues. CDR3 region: CASSPQGASNQPQHF. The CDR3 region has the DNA TGTGCCAGCAGTCCACAGGGGGCAAGCAATCAGCCCCAGCATTTT.